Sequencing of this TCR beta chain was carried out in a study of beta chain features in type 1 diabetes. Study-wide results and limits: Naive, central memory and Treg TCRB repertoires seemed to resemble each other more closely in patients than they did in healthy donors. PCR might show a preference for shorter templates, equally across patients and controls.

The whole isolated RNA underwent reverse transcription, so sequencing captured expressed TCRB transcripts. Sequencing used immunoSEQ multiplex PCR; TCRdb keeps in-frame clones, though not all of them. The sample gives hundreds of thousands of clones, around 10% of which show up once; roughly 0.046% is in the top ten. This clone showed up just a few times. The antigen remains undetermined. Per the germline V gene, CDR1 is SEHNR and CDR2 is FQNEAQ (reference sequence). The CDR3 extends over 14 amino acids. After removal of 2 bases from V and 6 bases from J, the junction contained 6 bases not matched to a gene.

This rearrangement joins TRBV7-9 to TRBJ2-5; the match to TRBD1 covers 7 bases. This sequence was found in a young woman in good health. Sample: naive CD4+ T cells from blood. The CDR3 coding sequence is TGTGCCAGCAGCTTACACAGGGGAATACAGACCCAGTACTTC. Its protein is CASSLHRGIQTQYF.